These 14 T cell receptor beta chains were all obtained from the same sample, sequenced in a study of shared clonotypes between healthy human individuals. The repertoire was sequenced with immunoSEQ multiplex PCR; TCRdb's copy has only in-frame clones and lacks some. The data contain over 850,000 clones, about four fifths of them singletons. The sequencing input was memory CD4+ T cells from PBMCs. Subset meaning: CD45RA-negative fraction. These receptors all come from a man in his late teens or twenties in good health. Some clones in this sample may be carry-over from other donors' samples.

The chain employs TRBV30 and TRBJ1-4, with D uncertain. The length of the CDR3 is 14 residues. Germline CDR1 and CDR2: GTSNPN and SVGIG (reference sequence). Trimming stripped 1 base from V and 7 bases from J, with 13 bases between. The CDR3 DNA reads TGTGCCTGGAGTGGGGGTCCCCCGATTGAAAAACTGTTTTTT. Translation: CAWSGGPPIEKLFF.

This chain uses TRBV7-9 with TRBJ2-7, with unresolved D. The CDR3 is 14 residues long. Germline loops: CDR1 SEHNR, CDR2 FQNEAQ (reference sequence). V was shortened by 0 bases and J by 0 bases, with 6 bases between the two germline ends. The CDR3 DNA reads as TGTGCCAGCAGCTTAGCCCCCGTCTCCTACGAGCAGTACTTC. Translated, it gives CASSLAPVSYEQYF. Using reference TRBV7-9 and TRBJ2-7 for the parts outside the CDR3, the full variable domain is DTGVSQNPRHKITKRGQNVTFRCDPISEHNRLYWYRQTLGQGPEFLTYFQNEAQLEKSRLLSDRFSAERPKGSFSTLEIQRTEQGDSAMYLCASSLAPVSYEQYFGPGTRLTVT.

The CDR3 loop is CASRGWEGTNEKLFF. DNA of the CDR3: TGTGCCAGCAGAGGATGGGAGGGGACTAATGAAAAACTGTTTTTT. J is TRBJ1-4 and V is TRBV28; a possible D gene is TRBD1 (5 bases). The germline gives CDR1 MDHEN, CDR2 SYDVKM. The CDR3 extends over 15 amino acids. V shed 6 bases and J shed 2 bases, with 13 bases lying between them.

This clone has only a few counts. The chain carries TRBV3-2 and TRBJ1-1. TRBV3-2 corresponds to a pseudogene. The CDR3 is 8 amino acids. CDR3 DNA: TGTGCCATCGTAAAGGCTTTCTTT. Its translation is CAIVKAFF.

This chain uses TRBV28 with TRBJ1-2; D gene uncertain. The CDR3 is 15 residues long. Germline CDR1 and CDR2: MDHEN and SYDVKM. The V end lost 4 bases, the J end lost 5 bases, and 17 bases lay between the germline ends. The CDR3 protein is CASSSPAGVSYGYTF. CDR3 DNA sequence: TGTGCCAGCAGTTCCCCGGCGGGTGTTTCTTATGGCTACACCTTC.

Notes on this clone: This CDR3 is also generated by other DNA sequences in the sample. This chain links TRBV5-1 with TRBJ2-2; 8 nucleotides line up with TRBD2. V shed 4 bases and J 0 bases; nucleotides not matched to a gene: 2. This CDR3 has 15 amino acids. Germline-derived CDR1 and CDR2 are SGHRS and YFSETQ. CDR3 DNA: TGCGCCAGCAGCCCCGGGGGGGCGAACACCGGGGAGCTGTTTTTT. As protein: CASSPGGANTGELFF. The complete variable domain, with remaining parts taken from reference TRBV5-1 and TRBJ2-2, reads KAGVTQTPRYLIKTRGQQVTLSCSPISGHRSVSWYQQTPGQGLQFLFEYFSETQRNKGNFPGRFSGRQFSNSRSEMNVSTLELGDSALYLCASSPGGANTGELFFGEGSRLTVL.

The rearrangement joins TRBV7-3 to TRBJ1-1; 10 bases align to TRBD1. The CDR3 has 16 residues. V was clipped by 4 bases and J by 4 bases; unmatched bases: 9. Germline CDR1 reads SGHTA; CDR2 reads FQGTGA. CDR3 DNA sequence: TGTGCCAGCAGCTCGGGACAGGGGTTTGCGAGCACTGAAGCTTTCTTT. Translated: CASSSGQGFASTEAFF. Complete variable domain (other parts from reference TRBV7-3 and TRBJ1-1): GAGVSQTPSNKVTEKGKYVELRCDPISGHTALYWYRQSLGQGPEFLIYFQGTGAADDSGLPNDRFFAVRPEGSVSTLKIQRTERGDSAVYLCASSSGQGFASTEAFFGQGTRLTVV.

The genes are TRBV7-9 and TRBJ1-3; 10 positions match TRBD1. This CDR3 comprises 16 residues. Germline values: CDR1 SEHNR, CDR2 FQNEAQ (reference sequence). Losses at the gene ends were 5 bases for V and 3 bases for J; bases not matched to a gene: 7. The CDR3 sequence: CASSLSDRGLGNTIYF. CDR3 DNA sequence: TGTGCCAGCAGCCTTTCCGACAGGGGGCTTGGAAACACCATATATTTT.

This clone showed up just a few times. This sequence joins TRBV7-9 and TRBJ2-1, with 12 bases aligning to TRBD2. Germline-derived CDR1 and CDR2 are SEHNR and FQNEAQ (reference sequence). The CDR3 consists of 18 residues. V shed 4 bases, J shed 4 bases, and the junction held 11 bases outside the gene matches. This chain's CDR3 is CASSSFLGTSGPYNEQFF. DNA for the CDR3: TGTGCCAGCAGCTCGTTCCTGGGGACTAGCGGGCCTTACAATGAGCAGTTCTTC.

This clone has just one count. This chain connects TRBV6-5 to TRBJ2-2; D uncertain. The germline gives CDR1 MNHEY, CDR2 SVGAGI. The CDR3 covers 13 residues. V was shortened by 0 bases and J by 6 bases, with 5 bases between the two germline ends. CDR3 bases: TGTGCCAGCAGTTACTCGCTAGCCGGGGAGCTGTTTTTT. Translation gives CASSYSLAGELFF.

The chain is built from TRBV4-2 and TRBJ1-5, with D perhaps matching TRBD1 (6 bases). Germline values: CDR1 LGHNA, CDR2 YNFKEQ. With 4 bases removed from V and 0 bases from J, the gap between germline ends came to 10 bases. The CDR3 is made up of 15 amino acids. The CDR3 DNA follows: TGTGCCAGCAGCCTTCGGACAGATAGCAATCAGCCCCAGCATTTT. Translated: CASSLRTDSNQPQHF.

This clone occurred once. The V gene is TRBV6-6, the J gene TRBJ2-5; 8 bases align to TRBD2. The J call may be faulty, since TRBJ2-7 better matches the DNA end. The CDR3 sequence is 14 residues long. Germline V gives CDR1 MNHNY, CDR2 SVGAGI (reference sequence). This chain's CDR3 is CAIPMTGTSVEQYF. CDR3 bases: TGTGCCATTCCAATGACCGGGACTAGTGTCGAGCAGTACTTC.

On this clone itself: A much bigger clone sits one base away, suggesting this may be a read error. The V and J genes are TRBV2 and TRBJ1-5; D is possibly TRBD1 (6 bases). This CDR3 is built from 14 residues. Germline CDR1 is SNHLY and CDR2 is FYNNEI. The V and J ends lost 5 bases and 4 bases respectively, with 12 bases between them. The CDR3 sequence: CASSSGTRNQPQHF. For the CDR3, the DNA is TGTGCCAGCAGTTCCGGGACAAGGAATCAGCCCCAGCATTTT.

The CDR3 region is CASSSDSPLHF. For the CDR3, the DNA is TGTGCCAGCAGTTCGGATTCACCCCTCCACTTT. The chain has TRBV28 and TRBJ1-6, with D hard to call. V lost 4 bases and J lost 8, with 3 bases in between. Per the germline V gene, CDR1 is MDHEN and CDR2 is SYDVKM. There are 11 residues in the CDR3.